This record covers a single T cell receptor (beta chain). What it binds is unknown. This record belongs to a study of cytomegalovirus exposure and HLA in healthy donors. Findings and caveats of the study: Prediction of most subjects' HLA-A and HLA-B alleles by TCR beta sequences was reportedly accurate. TRBV6-2, TRBV6-3 and some other V segments were unresolvable in 87-base-pair reads. Highly shared sequence variants in one cluster were likely a sequencing artifact.

This CDR3 region has 15 residues. V shed 5 bases and J shed 1 base, with 11 bases lying between them. The germline V gene encodes CDR1 LNHDA and CDR2 SQIVND (reference sequence). Amplification used 60 Vbeta primers and 13 Jbeta primers. Libraries were prepared by immunoSEQ multiplex PCR; TCRdb keeps only in-frame clonotypes and omits some of them. This table has 90,000 to 140,000 clones, over 70% appearing once. Sequencing was done on a sample of PBMCs. This chain links TRBV19 with TRBJ2-2, with D possibly TRBD1 on 6 matching bases. This receptor was obtained from a male donor in good health and CMV-seronegative. The CDR3 region is CASSWDKVNTGELFF. The CDR3 nucleotides read TGTGCCAGTAGTTGGGACAAGGTGAACACCGGGGAGCTGTTTTTT.